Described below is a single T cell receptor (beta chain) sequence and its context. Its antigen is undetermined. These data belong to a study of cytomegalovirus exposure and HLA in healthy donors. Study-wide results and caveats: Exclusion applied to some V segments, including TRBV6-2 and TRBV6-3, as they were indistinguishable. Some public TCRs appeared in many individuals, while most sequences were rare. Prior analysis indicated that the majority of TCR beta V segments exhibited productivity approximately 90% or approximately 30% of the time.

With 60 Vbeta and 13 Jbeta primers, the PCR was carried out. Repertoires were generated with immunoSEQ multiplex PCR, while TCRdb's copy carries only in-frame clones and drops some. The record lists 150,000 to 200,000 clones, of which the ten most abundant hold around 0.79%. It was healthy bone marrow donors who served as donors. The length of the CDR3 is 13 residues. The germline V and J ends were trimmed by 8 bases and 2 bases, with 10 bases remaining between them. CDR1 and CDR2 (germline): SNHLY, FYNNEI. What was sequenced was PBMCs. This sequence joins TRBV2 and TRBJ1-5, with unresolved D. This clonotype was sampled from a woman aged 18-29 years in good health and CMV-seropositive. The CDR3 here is CASGGPGNQPQHF. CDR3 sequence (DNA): TGTGCCAGCGGCGGGCCAGGCAATCAGCCCCAGCATTTT.